The rows below give T cell receptor beta chains drawn from one sample of a study of cytomegalovirus exposure and HLA in healthy donors. This table comes from immunoSEQ multiplex PCR, and its TCRdb copy is limited to in-frame clones, with some not included. The sample lists 150,000 to 200,000 clones; around four fifths were seen once. Sequencing input: PBMCs. The receptors shown here come from a male donor in good health and CMV-seropositive. CDR3s include the opening cysteine and the closing phenylalanine or tryptophan. Each record gives: V gene, J gene, CDR3 protein.

v_gene: TRBV6-1; j_gene: TRBJ1-2; CDR3aa: CASSPGQEHYGYTF
v_gene: TRBV6-1; j_gene: TRBJ2-1; CDR3aa: CASRWLRSSYNEQFF
v_gene: TRBV5-3; j_gene: TRBJ2-7; CDR3aa: CARSLVSTGLAGVLEQYF
v_gene: TRBV7-9; j_gene: TRBJ2-3; CDR3aa: CASGQGSTDTQYF
v_gene: TRBV23-1; j_gene: TRBJ1-1; CDR3aa: CASREDKRPEAFF
v_gene: TRBV4-3; j_gene: TRBJ2-2; CDR3aa: CASSQGPGLLYTGELFF
v_gene: TRBV19; j_gene: TRBJ2-1; CDR3aa: CASSTGLYNEQFF
v_gene: TRBV30; j_gene: TRBJ1-3; CDR3aa: CAWRPGWSGNTIYF
v_gene: TRBV7-9; j_gene: TRBJ1-1; CDR3aa: CASSLSSYTEAFF
v_gene: TRBV4-3; j_gene: TRBJ1-4; CDR3aa: CASSQGTGTNEKLFF
v_gene: TRBV7-9; j_gene: TRBJ2-7; CDR3aa: CASSLGGGSHEQYF
v_gene: TRBV2; j_gene: TRBJ1-4; CDR3aa: CASSGTRAGGNEKLFF
v_gene: TRBV25-1; j_gene: TRBJ2-2; CDR3aa: CASSEATGGELFF
v_gene: TRBV6-6; j_gene: TRBJ2-5; CDR3aa: CASSQIRVQETQYF
v_gene: TRBV7-9; j_gene: TRBJ2-6; CDR3aa: CSSSLEGQGSSSGANVLTF
v_gene: TRBV27; j_gene: TRBJ1-2; CDR3aa: CASSLSAANYGYTF